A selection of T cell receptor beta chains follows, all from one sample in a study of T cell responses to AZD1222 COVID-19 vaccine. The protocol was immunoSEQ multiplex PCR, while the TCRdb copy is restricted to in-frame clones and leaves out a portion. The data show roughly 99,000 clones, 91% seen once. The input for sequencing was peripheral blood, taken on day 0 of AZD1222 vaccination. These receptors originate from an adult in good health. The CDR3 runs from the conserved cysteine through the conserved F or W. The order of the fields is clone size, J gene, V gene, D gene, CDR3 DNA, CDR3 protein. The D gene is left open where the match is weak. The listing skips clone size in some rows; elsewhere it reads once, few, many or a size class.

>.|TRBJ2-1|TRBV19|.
TGTGCCAGTATGCTAGTAGGGGTGGAGGAGCAGTTCTTC
CASMLVGVEEQFF
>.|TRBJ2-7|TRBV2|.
TGTGCCAGCAGACAGGGCTTGGGAGAGCAGTACTTC
CASRQGLGEQYF
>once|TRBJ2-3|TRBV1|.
TGCACCAGCAGCCAAGATTCGGCTAGCGGGGGCACAGATACGCAGTATTTT
CTSSQDSASGGTDTQYF
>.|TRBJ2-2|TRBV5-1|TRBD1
TGCGCCAGCACCAAGACAGGGACCTTGTCGAACACCGGGGAGCTGTTTTTT
CASTKTGTLSNTGELFF
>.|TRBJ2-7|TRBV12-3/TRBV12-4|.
TGTGCCAGCAGCCTTACAGGTTCCTACGAGCAGTACTTC
CASSLTGSYEQYF
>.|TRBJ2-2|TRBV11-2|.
TGTGCCAGCAGCTTAGGGACAGCGAACACCGGGGAGCTGTTTTTT
CASSLGTANTGELFF
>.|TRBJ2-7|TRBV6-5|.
TGTGCCACCCAGGACAACTCCTACGAGCAGTACTTC
CATQDNSYEQYF
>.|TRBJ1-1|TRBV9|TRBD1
TGTGCCAGCAGCGTAGCGGGACAGGGGTGGGGAAACACTGAAGCTTTCTTT
CASSVAGQGWGNTEAFF
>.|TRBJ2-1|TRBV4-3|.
TGCGCCAGCAGCCAAGGGTTTGACAATGAGCAGTTCTTC
CASSQGFDNEQFF
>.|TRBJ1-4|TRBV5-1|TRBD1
TGCGCCAGCAGCTTACGCGCCCCAGGACAGGGGGCTAGTAATGAAAAACTGTTTTTT
CASSLRAPGQGASNEKLFF
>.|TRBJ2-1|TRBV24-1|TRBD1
TGTGCCACCAGTGATGCGACCGGGACAGGAGTCTTCGGTGAGCAGTTCTTC
CATSDATGTGVFGEQFF
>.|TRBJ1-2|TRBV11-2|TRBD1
TGTGCCAGCAGCATAAGCAGGGGGCTCCCATGGGGCTACACCTTC
CASSISRGLPWGYTF
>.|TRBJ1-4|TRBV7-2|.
TGTGCCAGCAGCTCGCCGCTAACCCGGTCCGCTAATGAAAAACTGTTTTTT
CASSSPLTRSANEKLFF
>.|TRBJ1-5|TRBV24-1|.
TGTGCCACCAGTGATTTGCGAGGGGGACGCATCTTCAATCAGCCCCAGCATTTT
CATSDLRGGRIFNQPQHF
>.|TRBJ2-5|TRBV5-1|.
TGCGCCAGCAGTCGGGGGGAGACCCAGTACTTC
CASSRGETQYF
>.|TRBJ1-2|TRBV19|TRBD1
TGTGCCAGTAGATTATCCGGGACAGACTATGGCTACACCTTC
CASRLSGTDYGYTF
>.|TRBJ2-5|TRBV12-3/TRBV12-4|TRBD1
TGTGCCAGCAGAGGGGGCCGAGGTGGGACCCAGTACTTC
CASRGGRGGTQYF
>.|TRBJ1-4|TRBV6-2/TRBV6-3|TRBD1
TGTGCCAGCAGTTCCGTCCGGACAGGGGGCCCTTTAACTAATGAAAAACTGTTTTTT
CASSSVRTGGPLTNEKLFF
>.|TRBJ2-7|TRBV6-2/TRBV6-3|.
TGTGCCAGCAGCCCGAACAGGGCCTACGAGCAGTACTTC
CASSPNRAYEQYF
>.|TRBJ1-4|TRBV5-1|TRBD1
TGCGCCAGCAGCTTGCGCGGGACAGAGAATGAAAAACTGTTTTTT
CASSLRGTENEKLFF
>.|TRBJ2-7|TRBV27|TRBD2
TGTGCCAGCAGTTTTTATTTAAAAGGGAGAGCGGGACCGGGGGAGCAGTACTTC
CASSFYLKGRAGPGEQYF
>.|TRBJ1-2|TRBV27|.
TGTGCCAGCAGTTTAAAGGGGAGAGTTACCTATGGCTACACCTTC
CASSLKGRVTYGYTF
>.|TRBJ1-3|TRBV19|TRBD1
TGTGCCAGTAGTCCGCGACAGGGGACTGGAAACACCATATATTTT
CASSPRQGTGNTIYF
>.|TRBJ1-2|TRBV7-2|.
TGTGCCAGCAGCTTAGTTATCGGGCGGGGGAGAGGGTATGGCTACACCTTC
CASSLVIGRGRGYGYTF
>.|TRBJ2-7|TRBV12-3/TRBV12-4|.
TGTGCCAGCAGTTTACCCCTCGGCGAGCAGTACTTC
CASSLPLGEQYF